This TCR beta chain originates from a study of a mutant IDH1 vaccine in newly diagnosed glioma. Study information: There were approximately 62% males and around 40% females among treated patients, whose mean age was roughly 40 years. Previous treatment comprised radiotherapy, temozolomide, or both, mostly both.

The time point: week 35, safety follow-up. The study gave 300 ug of mutant IDH1 20-mer peptide per vaccine dose, with topical imiquimod. The junction had 6 bases not matched to a gene; V was cut back by 1 base and J by 3 bases. The CDR3 has 15 amino acids. Germline values: CDR1 SGHDN, CDR2 FVKESK. TCRdb's table, derived via immunoSEQ multiplex PCR, lists solely in-frame clones and lacks some. The repertoire holds roughly 32,000 clones, with 60% to 80% as singletons. As regards this clone: Its specificity is not known.

The receptor was isolated from a woman in her 30s with glioma. Some clones in this sample may be carry-over from other donors' samples. J is TRBJ2-7 and V is TRBV14; 7 bases are shared with TRBD2. The sequenced sample was PBMCs, obtained from a glioma patient whose treatment included an IDH1 peptide vaccine. This CDR3 is CASSQVEGGDYEQYF. The CDR3 nucleotides read TGTGCCAGCAGCCAAGTCGAGGGAGGGGACTACGAGCAGTACTTC.